This TCR beta chain emerged from a study of cytomegalovirus exposure and HLA in healthy donors. Findings of the study overall: Presence/absence analyses assumed roughly uniform sequencing depth across donors, which may not hold. The authors enumerated over 150 TCR beta chains as linked to cytomegalovirus.

About this clone itself: What it binds is not known.

Germline V gene lookup returns CDR1 SGHVS and CDR2 FNYEAQ. V lost 2 bases to trimming and J lost 5 bases, with 12 bases between them. The CDR3 has 14 amino acids. PCR involved 60 Vbeta and 13 Jbeta primers. Only in-frame clones appear in the TCRdb table, and some are missing; sequencing was by immunoSEQ multiplex PCR. The sample holds 160,000 or so clones, about 71% seen once. The rearrangement links TRBV7-6 to TRBJ2-5; D may be TRBD1 (5 bases). This TCR was sampled from a woman in her twenties or thirties in good health and CMV-seronegative. The sequenced material came from PBMCs. The CDR3 here is CASSLRRQPETQYF. The CDR3 coding sequence is TGTGCCAGCAGCTTAAGGAGACAGCCGGAGACCCAGTACTTC. Variable domain in full (rest from reference TRBV7-6 and TRBJ2-5): GAGVSQSPRYKVTKRGQDVALRCDPISGHVSLYWYRQALGQGPEFLTYFNYEAQQDKSGLPNDRFSAERPEGSISTLTIQRTEQRDSAMYRCASSLRRQPETQYFGPGTRLLVL.